Below, 28 T cell receptor beta chains from the same sample are listed, as sequenced in a study of T cell responses to AZD1222 COVID-19 vaccine. The table came from immunoSEQ multiplex PCR; TCRdb's copy has only in-frame clones and leaves some out. The top ten clones hold about 1.6% of a sample with some 130,000 clones, approximately 83% of them seen once. The sequencing used peripheral blood, collected on day 0 of AZD1222 vaccination. These receptors all come from an adult in good health.

This chain connects TRBV3-1 (or the pseudogene TRBV3-2) to TRBJ1-4; 8 bases line up with TRBD1. V was pared by 2 bases and J by 5 bases, with 7 bases of the junction left unmatched. Germline CDR1 reads LGHDT; CDR2 reads YNNKEL (reference sequence). The CDR3 runs 16 residues. For the CDR3, the DNA is TGTGCCAGCAGCCAACGAGGACAGGGTGTGAATGAAAAACTGTTTTTT. Protein: CASSQRGQGVNEKLFF.

This chain joins TRBV7-3 and TRBJ2-3, with 10 bases aligning to TRBD1. Germline V gene sequence: CDR1 SGHTA, CDR2 FQGTGA. With V trimmed by 4 bases and J by 6 bases, 4 bases remained unmatched. This CDR3 spans 14 amino acids. CDR3 bases: TGTGCCAGCAGCTCGGACAGGGGGGCCGATACGCAGTATTTT. This translates into CASSSDRGADTQYF.

The rearrangement links TRBV27 to TRBJ2-2; TRBD1 is a possible D gene (7 bases). With 3 bases removed from V and 0 bases from J, the gap between germline ends came to 14 bases. Germline lookup yields CDR1 MNHEY and CDR2 SMNVEV (reference sequence). This CDR3 region has 17 residues. In DNA form, the CDR3 reads TGTGCCAGCAGTTTTCAGGGGGGAATTACGAACACCGGGGAGCTGTTTTTT. Residues: CASSFQGGITNTGELFF.

This chain uses TRBV7-9 with TRBJ1-2; no firm D call. CDR1 is SEHNR, CDR2 FQNEAQ, per germline (reference sequence). V was cut by 1 base and J by 6 bases, with 12 bases left in between. The CDR3 has 14 amino acids. The CDR3 nucleotides are TGTGCCAGCAGCTTAGAAATCTCGGGTCATGGCTACACCTTC. Translating it yields CASSLEISGHGYTF. Combining the CDR3 with reference TRBV7-9 and TRBJ1-2 gives the whole variable domain DTGVSQNPRHKITKRGQNVTFRCDPISEHNRLYWYRQTLGQGPEFLTYFQNEAQLEKSRLLSDRFSAERPKGSFSTLEIQRTEQGDSAMYLCASSLEISGHGYTFGSGTRLTVV.

The chain carries TRBV27 and TRBJ1-5; weak D call: TRBD1 (6 bases). V was shortened by 5 bases and J by 1 base, with 18 bases between the two germline ends. Germline V gene sequence: CDR1 MNHEY, CDR2 SMNVEV (reference sequence). This CDR3 is built from 17 residues. DNA of the CDR3: TGTGCCAGCAGTCCGGGCCTAGGACAGAGGAGCAATCAGCCCCAGCATTTT. Translated: CASSPGLGQRSNQPQHF.

This rearrangement joins TRBV11-2 to TRBJ2-3; D might be TRBD2 (5 bases). The CDR3 sequence is 14 residues long. Per germline, CDR1 SGHAT and CDR2 FQNNGV. The V gene lost 5 bases and the J gene lost 2 bases, with 11 bases spanning the gap. This chain's CDR3 is CASSADYYTDTQYF. The CDR3 DNA reads as TGTGCCAGCAGCGCCGACTACTACACAGATACGCAGTATTTT.

CDR3 region: CATALTGDFVDTQYF. The CDR3 nucleotides read TGTGCCACCGCGTTAACGGGAGATTTCGTGGATACGCAGTATTTT. The chain has TRBV15 and TRBJ2-3, with a weak D call TRBD2 (6 bases). The germline V gene has CDR1 LNHNV and CDR2 YYDKDF (reference sequence). The V gene lost 8 bases and the J gene lost 6 bases, with 21 bases spanning the gap. The CDR3 is 15 residues long.

This rearrangement joins TRBV6-5 to TRBJ1-5, with D possibly matching TRBD1 (5 bases). This CDR3 has 15 amino acids. V gave up 4 bases and J gave up 4 bases, with 14 bases separating them. The germline CDR1 and CDR2 sequences are MNHEY and SVGAGI. The CDR3 is CASSWSREWNQPQHF. DNA for the CDR3: TGTGCCAGCAGTTGGTCCAGGGAATGGAATCAGCCCCAGCATTTT.

J is TRBJ1-6 and V is TRBV18; 10 bases align to TRBD1. The length of the CDR3 is 20 residues. Losses at the gene ends were 5 bases for V and 0 bases for J; bases not matched to a gene: 13. Germline V gene data show CDR1 as KGHSH and CDR2 as LQKENI. The chain's CDR3 is CASSKDRGTNSDSYNSPLHF. CDR3 coding DNA: TGTGCCAGCTCAAAGGACAGGGGGACTAACTCCGACTCCTATAATTCACCCCTCCACTTT.

This clone was seen a handful of times. The V call is TRBV21-1, the J call TRBJ1-4; the table's D call, TRBD1, has no DNA check behind it. TRBV21-1 is designated a pseudogene. The CDR3 sequence is 14 residues long. CDR3 DNA sequence: TGTGCCAGCAGCAGGGGCTGCACTAATGAAAAACTGTTTTTT. Translation: CASSRGCTNEKLFF.

J is TRBJ1-2 and V is TRBV25-1; 11 bases match TRBD1. CDR1 MGHDK and CDR2 SYGVNS come from the germline V gene. V shed 4 bases, J shed 0 bases, and the junction held 4 bases outside the gene matches. The CDR3 runs to 16 residues. CDR3 residues: CASSAGGQGANYGYTF. For the CDR3, the DNA is TGTGCCAGCAGTGCCGGGGGACAGGGGGCTAACTATGGCTACACCTTC.

Notes on this clone: A junction end diverges from the germline sequence, so it may reflect a read error. V and J are TRBV3-1 (or the pseudogene TRBV3-2) and TRBJ1-2, with TRBD1 matching over 8 bases. From germline, CDR1 is LGHDT and CDR2 YNNKEL (reference sequence). There are 11 residues in the CDR3. CDR3 region: CASSQGGQEFF. CDR3 nucleotides: TGTGCCAGCAGCCAAGGGGGACAGGAGTTCTTC.

This clone occurred once. The chain uses TRBV27 and TRBJ1-1, with TRBD1 as a possible D gene (6 bases). V lost 3 bases, J lost 3 bases, and 14 bases lay in between. Germline V gene sequence: CDR1 MNHEY, CDR2 SMNVEV (reference sequence). The CDR3 loop spans 15 amino acids. CDR3 nucleotide sequence: TGTGCCAGCAGTTTGACCGGGACACACTACACTGAAGCTTTCTTT. Residues: CASSLTGTHYTEAFF.

The rearrangement links TRBV19 to TRBJ1-1; D is undetermined. Trimming took 5 bases from V and 1 from J, leaving 17 bases between them. The CDR3 is 16 amino acids. Germline V gene sequence: CDR1 LNHDA, CDR2 SQIVND (reference sequence). The CDR3 nucleotides read TGTGCCAGTAGTTCCACCCTAGAGTCTCCGAACACTGAAGCTTTCTTT. Translating gives CASSSTLESPNTEAFF.

The chain links TRBV11-3 to TRBJ2-1; weak D call: TRBD2 (6 bases). Deletions cut 5 bases from V and 6 bases from J, with 17 bases between. This CDR3 contains 15 residues. Germline V gene sequence: CDR1 SGHNT, CDR2 YENEEA. CDR3 sequence: CASSRSVREGNEQFF. In DNA form, the CDR3 reads TGTGCCAGCAGCCGTTCCGTGCGGGAAGGCAATGAGCAGTTCTTC.

The chain links TRBV30 to TRBJ1-3; a possible D gene is TRBD1 (6 bases). Germline values: CDR1 GTSNPN, CDR2 SVGIG (reference sequence). The CDR3 length is 14 residues. V was pared by 0 bases and J by 3 bases, with 9 bases between. CDR3 nucleotides: TGTGCCTGGAGTGTGGTAGGGGGTGGAAACACCATATATTTT. Translated, it gives CAWSVVGGGNTIYF.

The J gene is TRBJ2-5, the V gene TRBV6-5; D ambiguous. CDR1 MNHEY and CDR2 SVGAGI come from the germline V gene. The CDR3 is made up of 15 amino acids. Trimming cost V 2 bases and J 5 bases, with 15 bases left between them. The CDR3 protein is CASSYVVGQVETQYF. The CDR3 bases are TGTGCCAGCAGTTACGTGGTGGGCCAGGTTGAGACCCAGTACTTC.

CDR3 bases: TGTGCCAGCAGCTCCCGGGACAGGGGGTACGAGCAGTACTTC. Translated: CASSSRDRGYEQYF. The gene calls are TRBV5-4 and TRBJ2-7; 11 bases are a match to TRBD1. With 3 bases clipped from V and 4 bases from J, the junction kept 3 bases outside the gene matches. The germline gives CDR1 SGHNT, CDR2 YYREEE (reference sequence). The CDR3 is made up of 14 amino acids. Filled out from reference TRBV5-4 and TRBJ2-7, the complete variable domain reads ETGVTQSPTHLIKTRGQQVTLRCSSQSGHNTVSWYQQALGQGPQFIFQYYREEENGRGNFPPRFSGLQFPNYSSELNVNALELDDSALYLCASSSRDRGYEQYFGPGTRLTVT.

The genes are TRBV3-1 (or the pseudogene TRBV3-2) and TRBJ1-2; D is unclear. Germline V gene lookup returns CDR1 LGHDT and CDR2 YNNKEL (reference sequence). There are 13 residues in the CDR3. The germline V and J ends were trimmed by 4 bases and 7 bases, with 13 bases remaining between them. The CDR3 DNA sequence: TGTGCCAGCAGCCCGGATGGGCTAGGTGGCTACACCTTC. This translates into CASSPDGLGGYTF.

The chain joins TRBV14 to TRBJ1-6; a weak D match, TRBD1 (6 bases). Germline values: CDR1 SGHDN, CDR2 FVKESK. The CDR3 totals 13 residues. The ends were cut back, 1 base at V and 14 bases at J, with 12 bases in the middle. CDR3 region: CASSQATGWALHF. CDR3 bases: TGTGCCAGCAGCCAAGCAACAGGGTGGGCCCTCCACTTT. Together with reference TRBV14 and TRBJ1-6, the CDR3 gives the full variable domain: EAGVTQFPSHSVIEKGQTVTLRCDPISGHDNLYWYRRVMGKEIKFLLHFVKESKQDESGMPNNRFLAERTGGTYSTLKVQPAELEDSGVYFCASSQATGWALHFGNGTRLTVT.

The chain recombines TRBV9 with TRBJ1-6; D gene unclear. The CDR3 is 15 residues long. V dropped 0 bases and J dropped 3 bases, with 7 bases sitting between them. The germline gives CDR1 SGDLS, CDR2 YYNGEE. CDR3 in DNA: TGTGCCAGCAGCGTAGTGGCAGACTATAATTCACCCCTCCACTTT. This gives the protein CASSVVADYNSPLHF. Based on the CDR3 plus reference TRBV9 and TRBJ1-6, the full variable domain is DSGVTQTPKHLITATGQRVTLRCSPRSGDLSVYWYQQSLDQGLQFLIQYYNGEERAKGNILERFSAQQFPDLHSELNLSSLELGDSALYFCASSVVADYNSPLHFGNGTRLTVT.

The V and J genes are TRBV18 and TRBJ2-2, with 12 bases aligning to TRBD1. Germline V lookup: CDR1 KGHSH, CDR2 LQKENI. The CDR3 totals 17 residues. The ends lost 3 bases at V and 5 bases at J; junction bases unmatched: 7. Written as DNA, the CDR3 is TGTGCCAGCTCACCGACGGGACAGGGGGCGCGGACCGGGGAGCTGTTTTTT. Protein sequence: CASSPTGQGARTGELFF.

The rearrangement joins TRBV9 to TRBJ1-1; D possibly corresponds to TRBD1 (5 bases). The CDR3 length is 15 residues. CDR1 and CDR2 (germline): SGDLS, YYNGEE. The V and J ends lost 4 bases and 4 bases respectively, with 17 bases between them. CDR3: CASSSGGVLSTEAFF. CDR3 sequence (DNA): TGTGCCAGCAGCTCCGGGGGGGTATTAAGCACTGAAGCTTTCTTT.

The V and J genes are TRBV5-1 and TRBJ1-4; D not resolved. V gave up 5 bases and J gave up 4 bases, with 9 bases separating them. The CDR3 has 13 amino acids. CDR1 is SGHRS and CDR2 is YFSETQ in the germline V gene. CDR3 protein: CASRPAINEKLFF. CDR3 nucleotides: TGCGCCAGCAGACCGGCTATTAATGAAAAACTGTTTTTT. Full variable domain (rest looked up from reference TRBV5-1 and TRBJ1-4): KAGVTQTPRYLIKTRGQQVTLSCSPISGHRSVSWYQQTPGQGLQFLFEYFSETQRNKGNFPGRFSGRQFSNSRSEMNVSTLELGDSALYLCASRPAINEKLFFGSGTQLSVL.

This clone appeared once. This rearrangement joins TRBV15 to TRBJ1-5, with D perhaps TRBD1 (6 bases). In germline, CDR1 is LNHNV, CDR2 YYDKDF (reference sequence). The CDR3 consists of 14 residues. V was trimmed by 3 bases and J by 4 bases, leaving 10 bases between them. The CDR3 is CATSRGAMNQPQHF. The CDR3 bases are TGTGCCACCAGCAGGGGGGCCATGAATCAGCCCCAGCATTTT.

The V and J genes are TRBV9 and TRBJ2-7, with D uncertain. The V gene's germline CDR1 is SGDLS and CDR2 YYNGEE. The ends were cut back, 3 bases at V and 5 bases at J, with 12 bases in the middle. The CDR3 length is 13 residues. CDR3 bases: TGTGCCAGCAGCGCCCCCCGATATGACGAGCAGTACTTC. Amino acids: CASSAPRYDEQYF.

In this sample, this clone turned up once. The rearrangement uses TRBV9 and TRBJ2-7, with TRBD2 matching 8 bases. This CDR3 has 15 amino acids. From germline, CDR1 is SGDLS and CDR2 YYNGEE. V lost 3 bases and J lost 3; bases outside the gene matches: 8. CDR3 loop: CASSGISGSFYEQYF. CDR3 coding DNA: TGTGCCAGCAGCGGCATCAGCGGGAGTTTCTACGAGCAGTACTTC.

In the case of this clone: The likely explanation is a read error, given a far larger clone one base away. This chain links TRBV24-1 with TRBJ2-7, with 7 bases aligning to TRBD1. The CDR3 is 12 residues long. The germline V gene encodes CDR1 KGHDR and CDR2 SFDVKD. Trimming at V came to 5 bases and at J to 4 bases, leaving 1 base not matched to a gene. As DNA, the CDR3 is TGTGCCACCAGTGGACAGGGTTACGAGCAGTACTTC. Amino acid sequence: CATSGQGYEQYF.